This TCR beta chain comes out of a study of blood T cell repertoires in COVID-19. The overall study: The United States, Italy and Spain supplied acute and convalescent COVID-19 samples.

Using immunoSEQ multiplex PCR, the repertoire was profiled, and TCRdb retains in-frame clones only, with some absent. The table lists some 250,000 clones, more than 80% of them singletons. Germline V gives CDR1 SGHTA, CDR2 FQGNSA. The CDR3 runs 14 residues. The J segment lost 3 bases and the V segment lost 5 bases, leaving 4 bases of the junction unmatched. This TCR was sampled from a woman older than 75 with COVID-19, enrolled during active disease. The gene calls are TRBV7-2 and TRBJ2-7; 10 positions match TRBD1. The sequenced sample was peripheral blood. The chain's CDR3 is CASSPRTGGYEQYF. In nucleotides, the CDR3 is TGTGCCAGCAGCCCACGGACAGGGGGCTACGAGCAGTACTTC.